This paragraph covers one TCR beta chain sequence. During the 2 weeks before they entered the study, exposed participants had met someone with a PCR-confirmed or clinician-diagnosed COVID-19 case. The CDR3 runs to 13 residues. Trimming removed 5 bases at V and 7 bases at J, with 14 bases between. Original processing methods: Amplified reference gene primers provided the basis for estimating nucleated cell counts. Profiling relied on immunoSEQ multiplex PCR, and the TCRdb table lists in-frame clones only, not all of them. V and J calls and clone size come straight from that table; D and trimming were deduced from the DNA. The sample contains under 250,000 clones, about 80% of which appear only once. These data are taken from a study of blood T cell repertoires in COVID-19. Background on the study: There were acute and convalescent COVID-19 samples, and they came from the United States, Italy and Spain. Sample material is recorded as cDNA or gDNA derived from T cells, B-cell-depleted T cells, or PBMCs.

Sequences were obtained from PBMCs or T cells enriched from blood (not recorded which). The TCR originated in a woman aged 45-60 years who had been exposed to COVID-19. V usage is TRBV12-3 or TRBV12-4 and J usage is TRBJ1-1; the D gene is possibly TRBD1 (6 bases). The CDR3: CASSTDRQVEAFF. As DNA, the CDR3 is TGTGCCAGCAGTACTGACAGGCAAGTTGAAGCTTTCTTT.